This T cell receptor (beta chain) was documented in a study of T cells in Graves' hyperthyroidism and ophthalmopathy. The ends were cut back, 0 bases at V and 4 bases at J, with 10 bases in the middle. This CDR3 has 14 amino acids. The germline V gene encodes CDR1 SGHRS and CDR2 YFSETQ. The CDR3 regions of TCR beta were amplified from RNA transcripts. HTBI primers drove first-round RT-PCR of the TCR CDR3. TCRdb independently ran MiXCR on the multiplex PCR reads; one entry per CDR3 protein. Of hundreds of thousands of distinct CDR3 sequences in the sample, 15% to 20% are singletons; the top ten hold 3% to 4.5%. The patients, who ranged from 18 to 65 in age, presented with newly diagnosed hyperthyroidism lasting under 2 months. In making diagnoses, clinical symptoms, serum thyroxine and TRAb, thyroid ultrasound and orbital computed tomography were all used.

Sequenced sample: blood. The clonotype comes from a woman aged 30 to 39 with Graves' hyperthyroidism. The rearrangement links TRBV5-1 to TRBJ1-1; D possibly corresponds to TRBD1 (5 bases). DNA for the CDR3: TGCGCCAGCAGCTTGGCCCCGGGGGGCACTGAAGCTTTCTTT. Translated, it gives CASSLAPGGTEAFF.